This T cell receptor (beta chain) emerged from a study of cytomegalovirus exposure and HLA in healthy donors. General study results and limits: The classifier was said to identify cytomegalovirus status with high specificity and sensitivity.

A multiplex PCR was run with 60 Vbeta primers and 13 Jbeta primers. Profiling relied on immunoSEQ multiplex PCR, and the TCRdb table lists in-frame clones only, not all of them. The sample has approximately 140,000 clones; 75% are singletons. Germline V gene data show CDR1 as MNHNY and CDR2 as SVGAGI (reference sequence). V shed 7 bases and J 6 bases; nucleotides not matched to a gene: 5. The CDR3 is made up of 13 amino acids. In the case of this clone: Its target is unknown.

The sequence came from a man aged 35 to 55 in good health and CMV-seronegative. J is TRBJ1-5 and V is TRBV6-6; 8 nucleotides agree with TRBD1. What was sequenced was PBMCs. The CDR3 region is CASTLTGGQPQHF. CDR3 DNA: TGTGCCAGCACTCTTACAGGGGGTCAGCCCCAGCATTTT.